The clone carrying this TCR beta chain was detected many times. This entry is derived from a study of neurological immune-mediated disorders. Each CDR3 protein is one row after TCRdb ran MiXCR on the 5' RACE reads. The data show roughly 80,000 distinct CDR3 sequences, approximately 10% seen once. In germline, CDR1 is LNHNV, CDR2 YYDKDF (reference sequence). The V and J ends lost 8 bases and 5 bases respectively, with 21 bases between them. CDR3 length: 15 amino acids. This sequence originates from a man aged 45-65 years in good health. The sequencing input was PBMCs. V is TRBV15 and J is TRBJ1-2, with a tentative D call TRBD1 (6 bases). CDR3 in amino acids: CATGKILSTGYGYTF. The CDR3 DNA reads TGTGCCACCGGGAAGATACTCTCGACAGGTTATGGCTACACCTTC.